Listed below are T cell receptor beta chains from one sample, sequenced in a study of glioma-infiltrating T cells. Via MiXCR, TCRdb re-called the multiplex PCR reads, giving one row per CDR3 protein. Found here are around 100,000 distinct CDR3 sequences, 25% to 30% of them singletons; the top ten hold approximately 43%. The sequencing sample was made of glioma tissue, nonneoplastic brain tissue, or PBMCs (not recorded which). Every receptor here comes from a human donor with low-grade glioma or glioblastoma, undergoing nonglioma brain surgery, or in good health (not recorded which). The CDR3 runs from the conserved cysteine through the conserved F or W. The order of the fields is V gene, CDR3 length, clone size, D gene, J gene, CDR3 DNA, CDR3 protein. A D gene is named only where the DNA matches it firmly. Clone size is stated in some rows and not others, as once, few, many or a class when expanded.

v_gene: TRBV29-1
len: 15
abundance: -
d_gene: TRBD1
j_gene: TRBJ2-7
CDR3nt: TGCAGCGTTGGTGGGACAGGGGCTATGAGATACAAGCAGTACTTC
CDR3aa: CSVGGTGAMRYKQYF

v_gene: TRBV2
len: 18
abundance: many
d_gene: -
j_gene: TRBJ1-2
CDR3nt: TGTGCCAGCAGTGACGGAAAGACAGGCCAGCTGCGGAACTATGGCTACACCTTC
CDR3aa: CASSDGKTGQLRNYGYTF

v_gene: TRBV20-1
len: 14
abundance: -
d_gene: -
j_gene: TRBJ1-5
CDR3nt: TGCAGTGCTAGACCTACGGGAAGCAATCAGCCCCAGCATTTT
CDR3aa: CSARPTGSNQPQHF

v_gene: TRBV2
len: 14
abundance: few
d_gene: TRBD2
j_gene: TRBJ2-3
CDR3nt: TGTGCCAGCGACAGCGGGGTGAGCACAGATACGCAGTATTTT
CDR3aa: CASDSGVSTDTQYF

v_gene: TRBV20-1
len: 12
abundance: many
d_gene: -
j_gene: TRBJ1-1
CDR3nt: TGCAGTGCGAGCTTCAGTGTGGGAGAAGCTTTCTTT
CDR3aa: CSASFSVGEAFF

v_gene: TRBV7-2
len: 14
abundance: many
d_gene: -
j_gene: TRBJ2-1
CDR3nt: TGTGCCAGCAGCTTAGCGTTTCGTAACAATGAGCAGTTCTTC
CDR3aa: CASSLAFRNNEQFF

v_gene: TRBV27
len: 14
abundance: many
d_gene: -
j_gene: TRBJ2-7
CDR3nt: TGTGCCAGCAGTTTTAGTCGGGAATCGGACGAGCAGTACTTC
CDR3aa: CASSFSRESDEQYF

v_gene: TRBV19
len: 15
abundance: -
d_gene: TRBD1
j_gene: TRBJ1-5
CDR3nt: TGTGCCAGTAGCCTGACAGGGGGCGGCAATCAGCCCCAGAATTTT
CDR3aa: CASSLTGGGNQPQNF

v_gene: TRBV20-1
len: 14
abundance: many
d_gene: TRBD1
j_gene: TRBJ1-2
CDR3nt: TGCAGTGCTAGACTCTCACAGGGGGCAGGTGGCTACACCTTC
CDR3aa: CSARLSQGAGGYTF

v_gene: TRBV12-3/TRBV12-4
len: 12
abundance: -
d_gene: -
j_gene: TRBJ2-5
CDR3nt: TGTGCCAGCAGCCAGACTAGGGAGACCCAGTACTTC
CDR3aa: CASSQTRETQYF